Below are 14 T cell receptor beta chains sequenced from a single sample in a study of CD8 T cells in Susac syndrome. The authors reverse transcribed roughly 0.5 to 1 ug RNA with random hexamers. Each CDR3 protein is one row after TCRdb ran MiXCR on the immunoSEQ multiplex PCR reads. This sample has some 75,000 distinct CDR3 sequences; about 93% occur once, and the top ten carry around 0.45%. The sequencing sample was made of CD8+ T cells from PBMCs. These TCRs come from a human donor with Susac syndrome.

The rearrangement links TRBV9 to TRBJ1-1, with 10 bases lining up with TRBD1. V lost 3 bases, J lost 4 bases, and 6 bases stayed unmatched. The CDR3 is 15 residues long. Germline values: CDR1 SGDLS, CDR2 YYNGEE. The CDR3 nucleotides are TGTGCCAGCAGCGCCGGGGGACAGGGGTTCACTGAAGCTTTCTTT. It yields the protein CASSAGGQGFTEAFF.

This chain links TRBV28 with TRBJ2-1, with D unresolved. The CDR3 has 13 residues. With 11 bases removed from V and 4 bases from J, the gap between germline ends came to 15 bases. Germline values: CDR1 MDHEN, CDR2 SYDVKM. This CDR3 reads CAGTAMGYNEQFF. CDR3 sequence (DNA): TGTGCCGGCACCGCTATGGGGTACAATGAGCAGTTCTTC.

This chain connects TRBV20-1 to TRBJ2-3, with 7 bases identical to TRBD2. Germline values: CDR1 DFQATT, CDR2 SNEGSKA (reference sequence). With 6 bases clipped from V and 2 bases from J, the junction kept 11 bases outside the gene matches. This CDR3 has 15 amino acids. The CDR3 protein is CSARIWGGNTDTQYF. The CDR3 nucleotides read TGCAGTGCGCGAATATGGGGGGGTAACACAGATACGCAGTATTTT.

The chain couples TRBV11-2 to TRBJ2-5; D remains unclear. CDR3 length: 14 amino acids. Germline V CDR1 and CDR2: SGHAT, FQNNGV. V was clipped by 6 bases and J by 0 bases, with 11 bases between them. CDR3 bases: TGTGCCAGCAGTTATAGGCGGTACCAAGAGACCCAGTACTTC. It translates to CASSYRRYQETQYF.

The gene calls are TRBV10-3 and TRBJ1-1, with a tentative D call TRBD1 (6 bases). The CDR3 has 12 amino acids. The ends were cut back, 6 bases at V and 7 bases at J, with 12 bases in the middle. Germline loops: CDR1 ENHRY, CDR2 SYGVKD. The CDR3 here is CAISLTGNEAFF. CDR3 bases: TGTGCCATCAGCCTGACAGGTAATGAAGCTTTCTTT.

This chain uses TRBV20-1 with TRBJ2-1; 7 bases map to TRBD2. CDR3 length: 14 residues. Germline loops: CDR1 DFQATT, CDR2 SNEGSKA (reference sequence). Trimming removed 1 base from V and 2 bases from J; junction bases left unmatched: 2. CDR3 bases: TGCAGTGCTAGAGCGCTAGCGGCCTACAATGAGCAGTTCTTC. Protein sequence: CSARALAAYNEQFF.

This clonotype was recorded once. J is TRBJ2-4 and V is TRBV6-5; 11 nucleotides line up with TRBD1. Germline CDR1 and CDR2: MNHEY and SVGAGI. V dropped 6 bases and J dropped 6; count of bases not matched to a gene: 7. The CDR3 loop spans 15 amino acids. The CDR3: CASSPGQGGINIQYF. CDR3 coding DNA: TGTGCCAGCAGCCCGGGACAGGGGGGGATAAACATTCAGTACTTC.

The V gene is TRBV20-1, the J gene TRBJ2-5; TRBD1 matches at 7 bases. The germline V gene encodes CDR1 DFQATT and CDR2 SNEGSKA (reference sequence). The J segment lost 1 base and the V segment lost 7 bases, leaving 18 bases of the junction unmatched. The CDR3 runs to 17 residues. The CDR3 loop is CSGTQTYRGGLQETQYF. DNA of the CDR3: TGCAGTGGTACACAAACCTACAGAGGGGGCCTCCAAGAGACCCAGTACTTC.

This clonotype was seen a few times. The V call is TRBV20-1, the J call TRBJ2-5; 8 bases map to TRBD2. This CDR3 contains 15 residues. The germline V gene has CDR1 DFQATT and CDR2 SNEGSKA (reference sequence). After removal of 3 bases from V and 0 bases from J, the junction contained 6 bases not matched to a gene. The CDR3 here is CSASRAGENQETQYF. For the CDR3, the DNA is TGCAGTGCTAGTCGAGCGGGAGAGAACCAAGAGACCCAGTACTTC.

The rearrangement uses TRBV7-9 and TRBJ1-1; D unresolved. V lost 4 bases to trimming and J lost 7 bases, with 16 bases between them. The germline gives CDR1 SEHNR, CDR2 FQNEAQ (reference sequence). The CDR3 runs to 14 residues. The CDR3 DNA follows: TGTGCCAGCAGCTATACGGGCCTTAGACTTGAAGCTTTCTTT. It is translated as CASSYTGLRLEAFF.

The chain carries TRBV5-1 and TRBJ1-1, with 9 bases lining up with TRBD1. The V gene's germline CDR1 is SGHRS and CDR2 YFSETQ. The junction had 5 bases not matched to a gene; V was cut back by 5 bases and J by 3 bases. This CDR3 contains 14 residues. The CDR3: CASRQRTGDTEAFF. The CDR3 coding sequence is TGCGCCAGCAGACAACGGACAGGGGACACTGAAGCTTTCTTT. Complete variable domain (other parts from reference TRBV5-1 and TRBJ1-1): KAGVTQTPRYLIKTRGQQVTLSCSPISGHRSVSWYQQTPGQGLQFLFEYFSETQRNKGNFPGRFSGRQFSNSRSEMNVSTLELGDSALYLCASRQRTGDTEAFFGQGTRLTVV.

This clonotype was observed a few times. The gene calls are TRBV12-3 or TRBV12-4 and TRBJ2-7; D could derive from TRBD1 or TRBD2 (5 bases each). There are 14 residues in the CDR3. The germline V and J ends were trimmed by 1 base and 4 bases, with 11 bases remaining between them. CDR3 in amino acids: CASSLGDRPYEQYF. CDR3 bases: TGTGCCAGCAGTTTAGGGGACCGACCATACGAGCAGTACTTC.

This chain uses TRBV28 with TRBJ1-2; D gene uncertain. CDR3 size: 15 residues. The germline CDR1 and CDR2 sequences are MDHEN and SYDVKM. Trimming cost V 3 bases and J 1 base, with 12 bases left between them. The CDR3 spells CASSFGADYNYGYTF. Written as DNA, the CDR3 is TGTGCCAGCAGTTTCGGAGCGGATTATAACTATGGCTACACCTTC.

J is TRBJ1-1 and V is TRBV29-1; D not resolved. With 7 bases removed from V and 0 bases from J, the gap between germline ends came to 6 bases. CDR3 length: 11 amino acids. Germline V lookup: CDR1 SQVTM, CDR2 ANQGSEA. The CDR3 loop is CSASLNTEAFF. CDR3 nucleotide sequence: TGCAGCGCGAGCCTGAACACTGAAGCTTTCTTT.